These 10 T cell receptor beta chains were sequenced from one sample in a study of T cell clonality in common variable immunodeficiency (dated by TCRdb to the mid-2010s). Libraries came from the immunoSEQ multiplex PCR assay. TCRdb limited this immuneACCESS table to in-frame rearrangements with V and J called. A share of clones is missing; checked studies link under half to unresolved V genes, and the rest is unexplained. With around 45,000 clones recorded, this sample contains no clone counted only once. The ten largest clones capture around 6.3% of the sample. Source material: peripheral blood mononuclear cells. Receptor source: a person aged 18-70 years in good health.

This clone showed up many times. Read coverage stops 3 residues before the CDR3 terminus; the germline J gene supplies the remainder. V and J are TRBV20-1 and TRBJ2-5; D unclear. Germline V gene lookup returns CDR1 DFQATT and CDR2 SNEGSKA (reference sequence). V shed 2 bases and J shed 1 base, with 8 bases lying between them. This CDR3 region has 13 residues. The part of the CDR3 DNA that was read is TGCAGTGCTAGATTAAGCGTCCAAGAGACC. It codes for CSARLSVQET. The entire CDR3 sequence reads CSARLSVQETQYF.

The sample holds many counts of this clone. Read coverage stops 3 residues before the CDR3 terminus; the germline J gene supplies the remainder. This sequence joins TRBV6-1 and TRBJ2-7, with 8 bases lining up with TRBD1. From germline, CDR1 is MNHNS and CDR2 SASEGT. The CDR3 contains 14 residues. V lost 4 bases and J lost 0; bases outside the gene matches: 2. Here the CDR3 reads CASSGQGTSYEQYF. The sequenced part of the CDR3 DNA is TGTGCCAGCAGTGGACAGGGGACCTCCTACGAG.

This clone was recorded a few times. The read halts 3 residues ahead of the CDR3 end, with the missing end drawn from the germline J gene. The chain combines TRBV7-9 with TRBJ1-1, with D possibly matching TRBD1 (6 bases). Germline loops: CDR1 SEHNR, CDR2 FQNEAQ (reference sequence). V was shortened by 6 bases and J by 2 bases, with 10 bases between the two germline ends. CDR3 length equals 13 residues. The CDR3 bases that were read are TGTGCCAGCAGGGGGACACCTAACACTGAA. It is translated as CASRGTPNTE. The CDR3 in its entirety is CASRGTPNTEAFF. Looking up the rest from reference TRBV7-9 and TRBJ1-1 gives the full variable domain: DTGVSQNPRHKITKRGQNVTFRCDPISEHNRLYWYRQTLGQGPEFLTYFQNEAQLEKSRLLSDRFSAERPKGSFSTLEIQRTEQGDSAMYLCASRGTPNTEAFFGQGTRLTVV.

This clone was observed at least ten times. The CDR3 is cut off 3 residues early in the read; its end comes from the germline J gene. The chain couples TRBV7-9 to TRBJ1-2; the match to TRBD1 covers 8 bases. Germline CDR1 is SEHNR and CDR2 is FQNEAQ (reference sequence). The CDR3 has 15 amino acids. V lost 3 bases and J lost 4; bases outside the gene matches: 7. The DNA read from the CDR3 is TGTGCCAGCAGCTTTCGGACAGGGATCCCCTATGGC. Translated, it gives CASSFRTGIPYG. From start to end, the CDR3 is CASSFRTGIPYGYTF.

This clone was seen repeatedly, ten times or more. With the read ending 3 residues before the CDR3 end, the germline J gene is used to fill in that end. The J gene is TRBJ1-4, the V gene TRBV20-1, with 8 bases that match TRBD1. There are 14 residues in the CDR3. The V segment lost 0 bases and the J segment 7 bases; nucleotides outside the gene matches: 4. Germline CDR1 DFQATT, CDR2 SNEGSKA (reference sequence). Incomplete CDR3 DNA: TGCAGTGCTAGAGACAGGGGGCTTGGTGAAAAA. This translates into CSARDRGLGEK. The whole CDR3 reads CSARDRGLGEKLFF.

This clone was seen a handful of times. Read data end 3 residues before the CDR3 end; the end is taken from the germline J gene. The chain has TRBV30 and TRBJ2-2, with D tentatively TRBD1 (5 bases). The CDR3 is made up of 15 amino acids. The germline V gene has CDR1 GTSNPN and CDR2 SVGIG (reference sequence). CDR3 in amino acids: CAWSLTVGRNSPLFF. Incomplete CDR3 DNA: TGTGCCTGGAGCCTTACTGTGGGGCGGAACTCACCG.

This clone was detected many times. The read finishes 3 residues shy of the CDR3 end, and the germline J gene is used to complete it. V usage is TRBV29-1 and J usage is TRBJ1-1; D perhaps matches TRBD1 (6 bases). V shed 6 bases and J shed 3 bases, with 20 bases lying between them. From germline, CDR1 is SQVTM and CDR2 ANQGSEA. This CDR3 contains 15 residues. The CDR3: CSVETYRVADTEAFF. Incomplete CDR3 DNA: TGCAGCGTCGAAACTTACAGGGTTGCCGACACTGAA.

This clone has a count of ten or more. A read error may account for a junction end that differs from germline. Here the CDR3 reads CASSQDSVQEGEKLFF. Incomplete CDR3 DNA: TGCGCCAGCAGCCAAGATTCGGTACAGGAGGGAGAAAAA. The chain carries TRBV4-2 and TRBJ1-4; D possibly corresponds to TRBD1 (5 bases). Sequencing ends 3 residues short of the CDR3 end; the germline J gene provides the rest. Germline CDR1 and CDR2: LGHNA and YNFKEQ. The CDR3 has 16 residues.

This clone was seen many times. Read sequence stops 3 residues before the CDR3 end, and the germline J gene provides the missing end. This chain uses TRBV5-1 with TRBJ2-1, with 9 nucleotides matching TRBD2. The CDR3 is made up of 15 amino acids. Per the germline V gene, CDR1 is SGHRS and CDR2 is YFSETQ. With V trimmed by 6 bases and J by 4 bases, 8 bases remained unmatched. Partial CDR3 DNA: TGCGCCAGCAATCACGCGGGGGGGGCATACAATGAG. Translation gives CASNHAGGAYNE. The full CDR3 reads CASNHAGGAYNEQFF.

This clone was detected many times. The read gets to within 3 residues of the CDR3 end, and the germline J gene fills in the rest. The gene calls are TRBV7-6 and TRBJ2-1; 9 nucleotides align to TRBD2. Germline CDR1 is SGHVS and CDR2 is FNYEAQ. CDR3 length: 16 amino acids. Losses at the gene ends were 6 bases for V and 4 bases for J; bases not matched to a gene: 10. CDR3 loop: CASRPLERGAYNEQFF. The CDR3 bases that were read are TGTGCCAGCAGGCCCCTCGAGCGGGGGGCATACAATGAG.